One sample yielded the 10 T cell receptor beta chains listed below, sequenced in a study of T cell responses to AZD1222 COVID-19 vaccine. Assay: immunoSEQ multiplex PCR; the TCRdb copy retains only in-frame clones and omits some. The sample yields some 120,000 clones, roughly 88% seen once. Sequencing was performed on peripheral blood, taken 28 days after the second AZD1222 dose. The receptors originated from an adult who received the AZD1222 COVID-19 vaccine.

V is TRBV7-9 and J is TRBJ1-1; a weak D match, TRBD1 (6 bases). The CDR3 has 14 amino acids. Germline assignment: CDR1 SEHNR and CDR2 FQNEAQ (reference sequence). Trimming stripped 5 bases from V and 10 bases from J, with 20 bases between. CDR3 coding DNA: TGTGCCAGCAGCCCCGGTGCAGGGGAGGGAGTAGCTTTCTTT. Translation: CASSPGAGEGVAFF.

The V call is TRBV21-1, the J call TRBJ1-6; TRBD1 is the table's D call, not checked against the DNA. TRBV21-1 is a pseudogene. The CDR3 spans 20 residues. CDR3 sequence reads: CASSKNVGQDRAEVASPLHF. CDR3 nucleotide sequence: TGTGCCAGCAGCAAAAATGTAGGGCAGGACAGGGCCGAAGTTGCTTCACCCCTCCACTTT.

This CDR3 reads CASSSQGGGNPYEQYF. As DNA, the CDR3 is TGTGCCAGCAGTTCTCAGGGCGGGGGGAACCCCTACGAGCAGTACTTC. The J gene is TRBJ2-7, the V gene TRBV28, with TRBD2 matching 8 bases. The V gene end was trimmed by 4 bases and the J gene end by 2 bases; junction bases not matched to a gene: 10. CDR1 is MDHEN and CDR2 is SYDVKM in the germline V gene. The CDR3 has 16 amino acids.

This clone was detected only a few times. This chain connects TRBV28 to TRBJ2-5; D is possibly TRBD1 (6 bases). CDR3 length equals 12 residues. The V and J ends lost 9 bases and 5 bases respectively, with 13 bases between them. The germline V gene encodes CDR1 MDHEN and CDR2 SYDVKM. The CDR3 nucleotides are TGTGCCAGTAGACAGGTCCCCGAGACCCAGTACTTC. This sequence encodes CASRQVPETQYF.

V is TRBV7-6 and J is TRBJ1-1; no firm D call. The germline V gene encodes CDR1 SGHVS and CDR2 FNYEAQ. Trimming shortened V by 1 base and J by 2 bases, and 11 bases separated the two germline ends. There are 15 residues in the CDR3. The CDR3 loop is CASSLDAQLNTEAFF. The CDR3 coding sequence is TGTGCCAGCAGCTTAGACGCCCAACTTAACACTGAAGCTTTCTTT.

In its sample, this clone was seen a few times. The chain recombines TRBV19 with TRBJ1-1, with no clear D. V was clipped by 1 base and J by 4 bases, with 10 bases between them. The CDR3 runs 14 residues. CDR1 is LNHDA and CDR2 is SQIVND in the germline V gene (reference sequence). CDR3 sequence reads: CASSIGNSRTEAFF. The CDR3 DNA reads as TGTGCCAGTAGTATAGGGAACTCCCGCACTGAAGCTTTCTTT.

The V and J genes are TRBV29-1 and TRBJ2-1, with D perhaps TRBD1 or TRBD2 (5 bases each). This CDR3 spans 14 amino acids. Per the germline V gene, CDR1 is SQVTM and CDR2 is ANQGSEA. V was trimmed by 0 bases and J by 4 bases, leaving 10 bases between them. The CDR3 protein is CSVEDRGRYNEQFF. CDR3 sequence (DNA): TGCAGCGTTGAAGATCGGGGACGGTACAATGAGCAGTTCTTC.

For the CDR3, the DNA is TGTGCCAGTAGCCCAGGGAATCAGCCCCAGCATTTT. Protein product: CASSPGNQPQHF. V gene TRBV19 combines with J gene TRBJ1-5; a possible D gene is TRBD1 (5 bases). Germline V gives CDR1 LNHDA, CDR2 SQIVND (reference sequence). The CDR3 sequence is 12 residues long. Trimming left V 6 bases short and J 4 bases short, with 7 bases between.

In this sample, this clone turned up once. The CDR3 loop is CASSLGGRTPLHF. In DNA, the CDR3 is TGTGCCAGCAGCTTAGGAGGAAGGACACCCCTCCACTTT. The chain joins TRBV7-9 to TRBJ1-6; D uncertain. The CDR3 has 13 residues. V lost 1 base, J lost 11 bases, and 9 bases lay in between. Per the germline V gene, CDR1 is SEHNR and CDR2 is FQNEAQ (reference sequence).

The chain couples TRBV28 to TRBJ2-3; TRBD2 agrees at 7 bases. The CDR3 spans 15 residues. The germline CDR1 and CDR2 sequences are MDHEN and SYDVKM. The J segment lost 5 bases and the V segment lost 4 bases, leaving 9 bases of the junction unmatched. The CDR3 coding sequence is TGTGCCAGCAGTTACTTTGGCGGGGGTGGAGATACGCAGTATTTT. As protein: CASSYFGGGGDTQYF.